This entry describes one TCR beta chain. This entry belongs to a study of long-term antiretroviral therapy in people with HIV. The CDR3 loop spans 16 amino acids. The V segment lost 3 bases and the J segment 6 bases; nucleotides outside the gene matches: 4. Germline V gene sequence: CDR1 MGHRA, CDR2 YSYEKL. At survey level, the immunoSEQ assay was run in its v3.0 version. This table comes from immunoSEQ multiplex PCR, and its TCRdb copy is limited to in-frame clones, with some not included. The sample shows 15,000 to 20,000 clones, less than 85% of them seen only once. The genes are TRBV4-1 and TRBJ2-2; 13 nucleotides line up with TRBD2. The sample was unsorted PBMCs, taken 0.5 years before starting antiretroviral therapy. The receptor comes from a woman aged 50 to 65 with HIV. In DNA form, the CDR3 reads TGCGCCAGCAGCCACCTTACTAGCGGGGGGGCCGGGGAGCTGTTTTTT. Its translation is CASSHLTSGGAGELFF.